A single TCR beta chain is shown here with its context. V shed 5 bases and J shed 13 bases, with 17 bases lying between them. Germline CDR1 is LNHDA and CDR2 is SQIVND (reference sequence). The CDR3 extends over 12 amino acids. The sample originates from a study of T cell responses to AZD1222 COVID-19 vaccine. TCRdb's table, derived via immunoSEQ multiplex PCR, lists solely in-frame clones and lacks some. The sample has some 180,000 clones, 94% seen once. The TCR originated in an adult who received the AZD1222 COVID-19 vaccine. The sequences come from peripheral blood, collected 28 days after the second AZD1222 dose. This chain connects TRBV19 to TRBJ1-2; D is unclear. The CDR3 loop is CASSFSNTHPTF. Here the CDR3 DNA reads TGTGCCAGTAGTTTCTCTAATACCCACCCCACCTTC.